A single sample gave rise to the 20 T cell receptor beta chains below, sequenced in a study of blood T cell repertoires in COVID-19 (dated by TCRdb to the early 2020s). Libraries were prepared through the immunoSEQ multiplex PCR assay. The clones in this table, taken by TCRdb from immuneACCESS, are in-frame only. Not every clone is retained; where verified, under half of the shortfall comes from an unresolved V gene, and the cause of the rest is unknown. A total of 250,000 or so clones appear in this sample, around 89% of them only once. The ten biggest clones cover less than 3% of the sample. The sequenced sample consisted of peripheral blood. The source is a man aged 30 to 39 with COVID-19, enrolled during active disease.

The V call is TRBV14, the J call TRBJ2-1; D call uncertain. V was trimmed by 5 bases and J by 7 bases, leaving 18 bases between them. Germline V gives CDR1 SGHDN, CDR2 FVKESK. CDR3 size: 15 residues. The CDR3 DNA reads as TGTGCCAGCAGCGACTTCGGGTCAAATGGAAATGAGCAGTTCTTC. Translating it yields CASSDFGSNGNEQFF.

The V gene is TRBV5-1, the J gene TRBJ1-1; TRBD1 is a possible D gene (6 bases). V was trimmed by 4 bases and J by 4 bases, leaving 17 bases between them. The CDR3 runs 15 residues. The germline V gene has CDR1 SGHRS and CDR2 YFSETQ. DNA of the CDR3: TGCGCCAGCAGCCCCACCACAGGGTCGCTCACTGAAGCTTTCTTT. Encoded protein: CASSPTTGSLTEAFF.

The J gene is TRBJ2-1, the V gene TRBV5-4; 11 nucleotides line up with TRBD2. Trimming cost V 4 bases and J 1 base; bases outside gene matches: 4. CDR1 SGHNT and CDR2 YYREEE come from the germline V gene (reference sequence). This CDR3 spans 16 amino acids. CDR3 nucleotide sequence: TGTGCCAGCAGCCGGGGACTAGCGGAGTCCTACAATGAGCAGTTCTTC. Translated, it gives CASSRGLAESYNEQFF.

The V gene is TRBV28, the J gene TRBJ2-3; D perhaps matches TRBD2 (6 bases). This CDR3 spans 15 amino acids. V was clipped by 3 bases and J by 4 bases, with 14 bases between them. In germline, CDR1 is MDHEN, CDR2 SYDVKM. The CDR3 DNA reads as TGTGCCAGCAGTTTCCGTGGGACTGTCCCAGATACGCAGTATTTT. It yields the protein CASSFRGTVPDTQYF. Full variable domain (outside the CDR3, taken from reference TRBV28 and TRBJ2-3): DVKVTQSSRYLVKRTGEKVFLECVQDMDHENMFWYRQDPGLGLRLIYFSYDVKMKEKGDIPEGYSVSREKKERFSLILESASTNQTSMYLCASSFRGTVPDTQYFGPGTRLTVL.

The DNA of the CDR3 is TGTGCCAGCAGCTCCCAGTACGTTATCACCGGGGAGCTGTTTTTT. Its translation is CASSSQYVITGELFF. This chain links TRBV7-2 with TRBJ2-2; D gene ambiguous. V lost 4 bases and J 4 bases, leaving 13 bases between the germline ends. CDR3 length equals 15 residues. Germline-derived CDR1 and CDR2 are SGHTA and FQGNSA.

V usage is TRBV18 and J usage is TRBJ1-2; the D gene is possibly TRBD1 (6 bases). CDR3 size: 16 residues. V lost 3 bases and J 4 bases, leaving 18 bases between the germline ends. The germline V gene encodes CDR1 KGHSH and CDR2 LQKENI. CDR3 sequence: CASSPPGLGGRYGYTF. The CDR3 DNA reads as TGTGCCAGCTCACCCCCCGGTTTGGGGGGGCGCTATGGCTACACCTTC.

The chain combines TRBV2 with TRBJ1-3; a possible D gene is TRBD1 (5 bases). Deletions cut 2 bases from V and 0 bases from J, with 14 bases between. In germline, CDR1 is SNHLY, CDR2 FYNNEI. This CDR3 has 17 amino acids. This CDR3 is CASSETQRTLSGNTIYF. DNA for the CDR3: TGTGCCAGCAGTGAAACCCAACGGACACTCTCTGGAAACACCATATATTTT.

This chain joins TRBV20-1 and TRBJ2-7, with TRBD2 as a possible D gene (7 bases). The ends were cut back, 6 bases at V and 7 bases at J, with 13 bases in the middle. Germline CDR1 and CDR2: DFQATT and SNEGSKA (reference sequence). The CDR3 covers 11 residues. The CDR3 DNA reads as TGCAGTGCAGAAGAGGGGGGGGAGCAGTACTTC. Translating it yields CSAEEGGEQYF.

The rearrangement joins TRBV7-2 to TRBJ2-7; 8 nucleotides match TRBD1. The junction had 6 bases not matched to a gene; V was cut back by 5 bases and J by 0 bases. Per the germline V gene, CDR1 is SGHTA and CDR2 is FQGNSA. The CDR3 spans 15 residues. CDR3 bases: TGTGCCAGCAGCCCGGGACAGGCGCCCTCCTACGAGCAGTACTTC. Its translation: CASSPGQAPSYEQYF. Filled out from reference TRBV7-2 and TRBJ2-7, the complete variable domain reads GAGVSQSPSNKVTEKGKDVELRCDPISGHTALYWYRQSLGQGLEFLIYFQGNSAPDKSGLPSDRFSAERTGGSVSTLTIQRTQQEDSAVYLCASSPGQAPSYEQYFGPGTRLTVT.

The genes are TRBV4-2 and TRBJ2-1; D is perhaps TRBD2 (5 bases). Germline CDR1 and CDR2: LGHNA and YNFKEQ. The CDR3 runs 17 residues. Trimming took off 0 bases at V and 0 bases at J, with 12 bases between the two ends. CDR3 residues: CASSQDLARSSYNEQFF. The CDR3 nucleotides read TGTGCCAGCAGCCAAGATTTAGCGAGGAGCTCCTACAATGAGCAGTTCTTC.

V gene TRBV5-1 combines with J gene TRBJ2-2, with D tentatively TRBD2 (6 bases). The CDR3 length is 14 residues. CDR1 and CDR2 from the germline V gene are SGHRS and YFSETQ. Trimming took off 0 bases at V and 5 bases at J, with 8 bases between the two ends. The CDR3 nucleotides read TGCGCCAGCAGCTTGGGGGCGGGGACCGGGGAGCTGTTTTTT. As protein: CASSLGAGTGELFF. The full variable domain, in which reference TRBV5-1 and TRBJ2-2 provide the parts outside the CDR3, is KAGVTQTPRYLIKTRGQQVTLSCSPISGHRSVSWYQQTPGQGLQFLFEYFSETQRNKGNFPGRFSGRQFSNSRSEMNVSTLELGDSALYLCASSLGAGTGELFFGEGSRLTVL.

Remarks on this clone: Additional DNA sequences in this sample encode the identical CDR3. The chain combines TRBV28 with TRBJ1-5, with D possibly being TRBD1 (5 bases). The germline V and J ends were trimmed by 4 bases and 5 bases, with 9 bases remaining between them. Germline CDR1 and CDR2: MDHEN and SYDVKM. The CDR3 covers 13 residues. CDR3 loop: CASSSRGDQPQHF. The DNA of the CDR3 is TGTGCCAGCAGTTCACGGGGGGATCAGCCCCAGCATTTT.

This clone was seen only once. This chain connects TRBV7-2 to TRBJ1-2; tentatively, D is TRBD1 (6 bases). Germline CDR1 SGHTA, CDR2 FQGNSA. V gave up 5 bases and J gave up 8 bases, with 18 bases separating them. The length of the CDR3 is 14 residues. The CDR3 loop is CASSLRGRTGGYTF. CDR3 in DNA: TGTGCCAGCAGCCTCAGGGGCCGCACGGGGGGCTACACCTTC.

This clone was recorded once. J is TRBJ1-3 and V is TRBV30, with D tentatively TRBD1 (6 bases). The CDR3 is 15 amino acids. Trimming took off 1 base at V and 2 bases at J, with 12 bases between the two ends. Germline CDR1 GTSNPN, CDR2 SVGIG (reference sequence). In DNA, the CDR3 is TGTGCCTGGAGTGCCCAGGGGTACCCTGGAAACACCATATATTTT. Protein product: CAWSAQGYPGNTIYF.

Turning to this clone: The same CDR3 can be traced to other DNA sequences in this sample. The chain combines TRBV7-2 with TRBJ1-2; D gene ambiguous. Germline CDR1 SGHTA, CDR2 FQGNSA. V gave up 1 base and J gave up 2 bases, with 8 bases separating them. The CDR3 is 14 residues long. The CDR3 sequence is CASSLGGTNYGYTF. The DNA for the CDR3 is TGTGCCAGCAGCTTAGGCGGAACCAACTATGGCTACACCTTC. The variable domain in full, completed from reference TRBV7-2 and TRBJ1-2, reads GAGVSQSPSNKVTEKGKDVELRCDPISGHTALYWYRQSLGQGLEFLIYFQGNSAPDKSGLPSDRFSAERTGGSVSTLTIQRTQQEDSAVYLCASSLGGTNYGYTFGSGTRLTVV.

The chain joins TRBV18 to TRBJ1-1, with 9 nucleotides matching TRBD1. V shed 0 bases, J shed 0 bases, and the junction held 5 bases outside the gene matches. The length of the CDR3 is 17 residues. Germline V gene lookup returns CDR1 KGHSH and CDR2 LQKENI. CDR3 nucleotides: TGTGCCAGCTCACCACCCGGGACAGGGCCTATGAACACTGAAGCTTTCTTT. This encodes CASSPPGTGPMNTEAFF.

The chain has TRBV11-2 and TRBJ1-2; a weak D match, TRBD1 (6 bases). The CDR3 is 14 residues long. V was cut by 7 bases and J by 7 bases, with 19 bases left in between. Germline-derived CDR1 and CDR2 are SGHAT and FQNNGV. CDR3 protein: CASTTGNDPRGYTF. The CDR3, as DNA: TGTGCCAGCACCACAGGGAACGACCCGCGTGGCTACACCTTC.

In DNA, the CDR3 is TGCAGCGTTCCTCGACAGGGACTGGTCGGCTACACCTTC. Encoded protein: CSVPRQGLVGYTF. The chain joins TRBV29-1 to TRBJ1-2, with 7 nucleotides matching TRBD1. The CDR3 extends over 13 amino acids. Germline CDR1 and CDR2: SQVTM and ANQGSEA. With 5 bases clipped from V and 8 bases from J, the junction kept 11 bases outside the gene matches.

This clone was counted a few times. CDR3 sequence: CASRIYGVAGYEQYF. The DNA for the CDR3 is TGTGCCAGCAGGATTTATGGGGTAGCGGGGTACGAGCAGTACTTC. The chain combines TRBV28 with TRBJ2-7; 8 bases line up with TRBD2. Germline CDR1 MDHEN, CDR2 SYDVKM. The CDR3 is 15 amino acids. V trimming: 6 bases; J trimming: 4 bases; junction bases outside the gene matches: 11.

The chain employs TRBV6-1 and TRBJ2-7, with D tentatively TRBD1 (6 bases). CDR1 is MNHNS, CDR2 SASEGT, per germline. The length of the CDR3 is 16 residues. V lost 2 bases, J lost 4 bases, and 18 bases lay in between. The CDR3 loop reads CASSEYRDTGSYEQYF. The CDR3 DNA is TGTGCCAGCAGTGAATACCGGGACACCGGATCGTACGAGCAGTACTTC.